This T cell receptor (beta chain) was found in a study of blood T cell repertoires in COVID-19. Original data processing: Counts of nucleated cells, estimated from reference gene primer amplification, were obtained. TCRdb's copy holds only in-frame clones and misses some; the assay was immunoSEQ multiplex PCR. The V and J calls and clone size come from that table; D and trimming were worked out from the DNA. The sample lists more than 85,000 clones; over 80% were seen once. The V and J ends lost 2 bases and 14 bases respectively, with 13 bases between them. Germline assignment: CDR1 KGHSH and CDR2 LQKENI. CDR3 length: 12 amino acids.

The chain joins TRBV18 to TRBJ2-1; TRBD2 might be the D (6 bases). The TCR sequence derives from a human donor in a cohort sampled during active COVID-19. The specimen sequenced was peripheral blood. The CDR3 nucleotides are TGTGCCAGCTCACCAGTGGACTATCAGAAGTTCTTC. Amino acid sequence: CASSPVDYQKFF.